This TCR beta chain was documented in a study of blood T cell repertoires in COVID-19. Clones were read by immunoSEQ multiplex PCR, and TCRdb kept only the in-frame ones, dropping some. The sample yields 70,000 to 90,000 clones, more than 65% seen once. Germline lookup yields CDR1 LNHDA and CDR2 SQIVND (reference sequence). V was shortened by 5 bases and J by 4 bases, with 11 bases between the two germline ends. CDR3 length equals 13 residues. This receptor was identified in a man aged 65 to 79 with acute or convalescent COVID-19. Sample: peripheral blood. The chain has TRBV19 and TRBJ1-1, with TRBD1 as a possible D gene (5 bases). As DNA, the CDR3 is TGTGCCAGTAGTTATAAAGGGGTCACTGAAGCTTTCTTT. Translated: CASSYKGVTEAFF. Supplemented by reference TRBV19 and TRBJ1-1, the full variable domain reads DGGITQSPKYLFRKEGQNVTLSCEQNLNHDAMYWYRQDPGQGLRLIYYSQIVNDFQKGDIAEGYSVSREKKESFPLTVTSAQKNPTAFYLCASSYKGVTEAFFGQGTRLTVV.